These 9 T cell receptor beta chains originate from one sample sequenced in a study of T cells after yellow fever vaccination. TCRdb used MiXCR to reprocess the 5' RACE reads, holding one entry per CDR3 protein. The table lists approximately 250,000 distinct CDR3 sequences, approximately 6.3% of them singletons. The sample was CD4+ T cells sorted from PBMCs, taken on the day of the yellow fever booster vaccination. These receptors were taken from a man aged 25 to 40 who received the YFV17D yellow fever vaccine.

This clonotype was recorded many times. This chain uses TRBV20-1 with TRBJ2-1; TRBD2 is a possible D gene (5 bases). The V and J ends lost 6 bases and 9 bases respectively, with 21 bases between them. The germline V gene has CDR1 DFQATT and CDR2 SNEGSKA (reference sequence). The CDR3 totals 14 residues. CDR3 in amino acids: CSAHRAEARGEQFF. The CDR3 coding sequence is TGCAGTGCCCACCGTGCCGAGGCCCGGGGTGAGCAGTTCTTC.

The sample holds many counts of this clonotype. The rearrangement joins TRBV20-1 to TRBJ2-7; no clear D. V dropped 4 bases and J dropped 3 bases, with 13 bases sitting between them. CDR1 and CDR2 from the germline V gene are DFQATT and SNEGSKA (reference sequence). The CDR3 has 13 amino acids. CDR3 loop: CSAMSETHYEQYF. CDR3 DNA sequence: TGCAGTGCTATGAGCGAGACTCACTACGAGCAGTACTTC.

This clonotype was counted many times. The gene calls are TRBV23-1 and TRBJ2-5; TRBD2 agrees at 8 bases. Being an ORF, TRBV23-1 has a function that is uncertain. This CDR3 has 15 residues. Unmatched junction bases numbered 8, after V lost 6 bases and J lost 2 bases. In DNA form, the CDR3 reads TGCGCCAGCAGGCCAGCGGGGGAGAGGCAAGAGACCCAGTACTTC. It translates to CASRPAGERQETQYF.

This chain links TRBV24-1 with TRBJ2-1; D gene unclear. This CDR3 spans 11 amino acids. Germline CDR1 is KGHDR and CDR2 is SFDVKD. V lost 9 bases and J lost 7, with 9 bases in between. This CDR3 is CATEGENEQFF. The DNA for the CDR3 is TGTGCCACCGAAGGCGAGAATGAGCAGTTCTTC.

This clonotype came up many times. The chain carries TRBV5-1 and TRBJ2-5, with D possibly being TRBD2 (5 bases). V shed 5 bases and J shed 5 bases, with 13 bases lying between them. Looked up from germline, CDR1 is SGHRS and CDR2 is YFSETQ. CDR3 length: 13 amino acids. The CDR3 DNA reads TGCGCCAGCAGGTTAACTAGAAGGGAGACCCAGTACTTC. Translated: CASRLTRRETQYF.

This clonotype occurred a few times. Here the CDR3 DNA reads TGTGCCAGCAGCCAGGGGGTAGGCGAGCAGTACTTC. Its translation: CASSQGVGEQYF. This sequence joins TRBV7-8 and TRBJ2-7; 7 bases match TRBD1. Germline V lookup: CDR1 SGHVS, CDR2 FQNEAQ. The junction had 4 bases not matched to a gene; V was cut back by 5 bases and J by 6 bases. There are 12 residues in the CDR3.

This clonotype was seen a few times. The CDR3 DNA reads as TGTGCCAGCAGATCTGTATGGGGCGGACCGAACACCGGGGAGCTGTTTTTT. This translates into CASRSVWGGPNTGELFF. This chain links TRBV6-2 or TRBV6-3 with TRBJ2-2, with a weak D call TRBD1 (5 bases). This CDR3 spans 17 amino acids. The V gene lost 6 bases and the J gene lost 0 bases, with 17 bases spanning the gap. Looked up from germline, CDR1 is MNHEY and CDR2 is SVGEGT.

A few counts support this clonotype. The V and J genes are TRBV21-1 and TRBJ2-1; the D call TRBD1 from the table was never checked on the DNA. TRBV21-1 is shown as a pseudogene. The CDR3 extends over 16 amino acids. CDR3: CASSKLLRGSYNEQFF. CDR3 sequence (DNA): TGTGCCAGCAGCAAACTCCTCCGGGGTTCCTACAATGAGCAGTTCTTC.

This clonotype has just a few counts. CDR3: CATSNIGSSTDTQYF. CDR3 nucleotides: TGTGCCACCAGCAATATCGGGTCTAGCACAGATACGCAGTATTTT. This sequence joins TRBV15 and TRBJ2-3; D is ambiguous. V was pared by 4 bases and J by 0 bases, with 11 bases between. The CDR3 covers 15 residues. The germline V gene encodes CDR1 LNHNV and CDR2 YYDKDF (reference sequence).